This T cell receptor (beta chain) is from a study of spatial heterogeneity in lung cancer. Across the study: Each time, sequencing found more beta-chain sequences than alpha-chain sequences.

Every TCR cDNA molecule carried a tag that served as a unique molecular identifier. TCRdb used MiXCR to reprocess the 5' RACE reads, holding one entry per CDR3 protein. This table holds about 18,000 distinct CDR3 sequences, 6% to 9% found once. The sample's time point: sample taken at primary tumor resection. TCRs were sequenced from unsorted whole RNA of tumor, nontumor lung or PBMC. Germline CDR1 and CDR2: MDHEN and SYDVKM. The CDR3 runs 11 residues. With 7 bases removed from V and 5 bases from J, the gap between germline ends came to 6 bases. Comment on this clonotype: Its specificity is unknown.

Study-level points and caveats: Estimates put coverage of tumor T cells near 7% for alpha and about 14% for beta chains. Tumor mutation count correlated with how many alpha and beta TCRs expanded intratumorally.

This sequence was found in a male donor with early-stage non-small cell lung cancer. The sample here was lung tumor tissue, taken at surgery. J is TRBJ2-1 and V is TRBV28, with TRBD1 as a possible D gene (5 bases). The CDR3 sequence is CASNRNNEQFF. The CDR3 DNA reads as TGTGCCAGCAACAGGAACAATGAGCAGTTCTTC.